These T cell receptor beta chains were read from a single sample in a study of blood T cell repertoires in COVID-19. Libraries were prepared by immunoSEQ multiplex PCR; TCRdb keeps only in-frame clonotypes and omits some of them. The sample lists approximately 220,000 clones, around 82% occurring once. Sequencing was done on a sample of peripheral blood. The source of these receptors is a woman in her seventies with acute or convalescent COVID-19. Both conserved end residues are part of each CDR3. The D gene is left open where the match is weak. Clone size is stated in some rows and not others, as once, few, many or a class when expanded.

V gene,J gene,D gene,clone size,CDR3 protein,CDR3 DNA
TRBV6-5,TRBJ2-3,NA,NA,CASTMSTVPDTQYF,TGTGCCAGCACCATGTCGACAGTTCCAGATACGCAGTATTTT
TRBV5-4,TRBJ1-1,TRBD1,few,CASRGTGVRMNTEAFF,TGTGCCAGCAGGGGCACAGGGGTGAGAATGAACACTGAAGCTTTCTTT
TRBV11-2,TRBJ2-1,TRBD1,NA,CASSLYVGQQNNEQFF,TGTGCCAGCAGCCTATATGTGGGACAGCAAAACAATGAGCAGTTCTTC
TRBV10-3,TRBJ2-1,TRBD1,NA,CAISGTGTGQNEQFF,TGTGCCATCAGTGGAACCGGGACAGGACAAAATGAGCAGTTCTTC
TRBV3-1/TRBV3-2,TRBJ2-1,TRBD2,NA,CASRLAGDEQFF,TGTGCCAGCCGACTAGCGGGCGATGAGCAGTTCTTC
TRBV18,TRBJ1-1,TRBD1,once,CASSPTGGNTEAFF,TGTGCCAGCTCGCCTACAGGGGGCAACACTGAAGCTTTCTTT
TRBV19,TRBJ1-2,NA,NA,CASQTGAGGDGYTF,TGTGCCAGCCAGACAGGTGCTGGGGGGGATGGCTACACCTTC
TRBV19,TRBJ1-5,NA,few,CASSIQGSLVRNQPQHF,TGTGCCAGTAGTATCCAGGGCAGTTTAGTTCGCAATCAGCCCCAGCATTTT
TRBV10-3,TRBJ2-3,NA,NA,CAISDNTDTQYF,TGTGCCATCAGTGACAACACAGATACGCAGTATTTT
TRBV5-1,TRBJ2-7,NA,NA,CASSVEGSLPYEQYF,TGCGCCAGCAGCGTGGAGGGGTCCCTCCCCTACGAGCAGTACTTC
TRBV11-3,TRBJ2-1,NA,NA,CASSSETGTTVEQFF,TGTGCCAGCAGCTCCGAAACCGGGACAACTGTAGAGCAGTTCTTC
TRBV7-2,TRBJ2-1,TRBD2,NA,CASSRPSGINEQFF,TGTGCCAGCTCCCGACCTAGCGGAATTAATGAGCAGTTCTTC
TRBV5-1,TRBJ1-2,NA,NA,CASSLARPVEDGYTF,TGCGCCAGCAGCTTGGCCAGACCGGTGGAGGATGGCTACACCTTC
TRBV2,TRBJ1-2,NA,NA,CASSELSYYGYTF,TGTGCCAGCAGTGAATTGTCGTACTATGGCTACACCTTC
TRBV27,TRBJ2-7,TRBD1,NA,CASRDRVFNHEQYF,TGTGCCAGCAGGGACAGGGTCTTTAACCACGAGCAGTACTTC
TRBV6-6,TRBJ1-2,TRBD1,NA,CASSYPTSGQEYGYTF,TGTGCCAGCAGTTACCCTACATCCGGACAGGAGTATGGCTACACCTTC
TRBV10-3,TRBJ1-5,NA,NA,CAISVGQMNQPQHF,TGTGCCATCAGTGTTGGACAGATGAATCAGCCCCAGCATTTT